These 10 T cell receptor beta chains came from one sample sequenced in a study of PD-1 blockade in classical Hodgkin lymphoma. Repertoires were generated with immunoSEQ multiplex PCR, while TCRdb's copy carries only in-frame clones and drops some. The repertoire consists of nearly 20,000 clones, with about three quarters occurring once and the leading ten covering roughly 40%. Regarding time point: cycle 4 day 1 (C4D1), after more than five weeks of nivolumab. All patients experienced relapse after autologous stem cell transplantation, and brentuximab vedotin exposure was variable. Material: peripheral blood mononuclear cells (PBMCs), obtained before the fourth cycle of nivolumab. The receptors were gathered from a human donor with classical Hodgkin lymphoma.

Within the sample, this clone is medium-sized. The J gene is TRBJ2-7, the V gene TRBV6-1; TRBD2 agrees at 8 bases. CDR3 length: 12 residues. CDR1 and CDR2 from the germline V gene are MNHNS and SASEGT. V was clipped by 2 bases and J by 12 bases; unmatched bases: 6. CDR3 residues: CASSELGLGGYF. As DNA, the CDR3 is TGTGCCAGCAGTGAACTGGGACTAGGAGGGTACTTC.

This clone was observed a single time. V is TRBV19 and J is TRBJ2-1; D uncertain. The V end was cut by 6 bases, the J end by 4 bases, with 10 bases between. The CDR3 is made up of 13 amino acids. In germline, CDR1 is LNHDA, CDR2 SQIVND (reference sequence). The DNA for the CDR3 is TGTGCCAGTAGGCTTAGTAGTTACAATGAGCAGTTCTTC. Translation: CASRLSSYNEQFF.

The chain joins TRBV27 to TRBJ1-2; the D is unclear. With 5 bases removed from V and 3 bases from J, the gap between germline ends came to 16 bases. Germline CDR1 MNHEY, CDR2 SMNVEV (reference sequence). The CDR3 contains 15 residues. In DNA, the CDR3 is TGTGCCAGCAGTCAAAGGCCGATACAAGACTATGGCTACACCTTC. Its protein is CASSQRPIQDYGYTF.

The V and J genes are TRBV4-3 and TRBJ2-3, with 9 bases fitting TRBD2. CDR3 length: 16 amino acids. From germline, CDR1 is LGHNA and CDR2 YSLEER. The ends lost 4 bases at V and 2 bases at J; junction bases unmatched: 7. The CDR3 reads CASSPWTSESTDTQYF. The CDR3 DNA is TGCGCCAGCAGCCCCTGGACTAGCGAGTCCACAGATACGCAGTATTTT.

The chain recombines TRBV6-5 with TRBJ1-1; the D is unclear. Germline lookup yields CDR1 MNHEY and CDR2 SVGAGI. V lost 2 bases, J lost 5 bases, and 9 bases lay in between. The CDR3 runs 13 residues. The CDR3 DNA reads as TGTGCCAGCAGTTACACCGGGTGGACTGAAGCTTTCTTT. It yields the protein CASSYTGWTEAFF.

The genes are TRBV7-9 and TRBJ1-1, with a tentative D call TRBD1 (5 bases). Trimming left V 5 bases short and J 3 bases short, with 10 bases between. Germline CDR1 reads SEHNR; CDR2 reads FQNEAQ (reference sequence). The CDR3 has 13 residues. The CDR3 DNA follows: TGTGCCAGCAGCGAAGACAGCCACACTGAAGCTTTCTTT. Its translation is CASSEDSHTEAFF. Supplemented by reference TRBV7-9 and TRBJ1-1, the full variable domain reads DTGVSQNPRHKITKRGQNVTFRCDPISEHNRLYWYRQTLGQGPEFLTYFQNEAQLEKSRLLSDRFSAERPKGSFSTLEIQRTEQGDSAMYLCASSEDSHTEAFFGQGTRLTVV.

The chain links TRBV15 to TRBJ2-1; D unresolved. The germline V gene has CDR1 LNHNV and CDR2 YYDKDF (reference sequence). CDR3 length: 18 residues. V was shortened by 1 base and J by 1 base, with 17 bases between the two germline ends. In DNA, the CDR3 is TGTGCCACCAGCAGAGGATCCTTCTTGGACCAGTCCTACAATGAGCAGTTCTTC. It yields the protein CATSRGSFLDQSYNEQFF.

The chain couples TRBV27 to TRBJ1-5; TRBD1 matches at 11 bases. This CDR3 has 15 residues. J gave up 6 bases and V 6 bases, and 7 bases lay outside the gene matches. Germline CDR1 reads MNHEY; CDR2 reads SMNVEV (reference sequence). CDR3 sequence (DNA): TGTGCCAGCAGGGACAGGGGGCGGCGGGGTCAGCCCCAGCATTTT. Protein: CASRDRGRRGQPQHF.

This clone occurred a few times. The CDR3 here is CASSSSGYRPYEQYF. The DNA for the CDR3 is TGTGCCAGCAGTTCCAGTGGGTATCGACCTTACGAGCAGTACTTC. The chain combines TRBV6-6 with TRBJ2-7; D remains ambiguous. CDR3 length equals 15 residues. V was clipped by 4 bases and J by 4 bases, with 17 bases between them. CDR1 and CDR2 (germline): MNHNY, SVGAGI (reference sequence).

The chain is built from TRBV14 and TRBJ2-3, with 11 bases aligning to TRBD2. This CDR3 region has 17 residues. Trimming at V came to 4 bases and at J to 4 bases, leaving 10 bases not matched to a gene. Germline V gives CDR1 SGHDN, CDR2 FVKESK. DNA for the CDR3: TGTGCCAGCAGCCGAAGAACCGGGACTAGCGGAGCAGATACGCAGTATTTT. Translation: CASSRRTGTSGADTQYF. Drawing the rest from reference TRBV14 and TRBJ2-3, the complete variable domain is EAGVTQFPSHSVIEKGQTVTLRCDPISGHDNLYWYRRVMGKEIKFLLHFVKESKQDESGMPNNRFLAERTGGTYSTLKVQPAELEDSGVYFCASSRRTGTSGADTQYFGPGTRLTVL.